These T cell receptor beta chains were read from a single sample in a study of cytomegalovirus exposure and HLA in healthy donors. The protocol was immunoSEQ multiplex PCR, while the TCRdb copy is restricted to in-frame clones and leaves out a portion. The table has under 150,000 clones, about 79% seen once. Sequences were obtained from PBMCs. Receptors originate from a woman aged 18-29 years in good health and CMV-seronegative. Each CDR3 is given with its conserved first and last residue. A D gene is named only where the DNA matches it firmly. Clone size is not always given. Where it is, it says once, few, many or a class for expanded clones.

clone size: .
D gene: .
J gene: TRBJ1-1
V gene: TRBV7-9
CDR3 DNA: TGTGCCAGCAACTTCGGGGGGAGTGTCACTGAAGCTTTCTTT
CDR3 protein: CASNFGGSVTEAFF

clone size: .
D gene: TRBD1
J gene: TRBJ2-7
V gene: TRBV28
CDR3 DNA: TGTGCCAGCAGTAGGACAGGGGTAGACGAGCAGTACTTC
CDR3 protein: CASSRTGVDEQYF

clone size: .
D gene: TRBD1
J gene: TRBJ1-1
V gene: TRBV9
CDR3 DNA: TGTGCCAGCAGCCCTCCGGGGACAGGGGGGAACACTGAAGCTTTCTTT
CDR3 protein: CASSPPGTGGNTEAFF

clone size: .
D gene: TRBD2
J gene: TRBJ2-6
V gene: TRBV29-1
CDR3 DNA: TGCAGCGCCAGACTAGCGGGGGCGGGTGGGGCCTCTGGGGCCAACGTCCTGACTTTC
CDR3 protein: CSARLAGAGGASGANVLTF

clone size: .
D gene: .
J gene: TRBJ2-3
V gene: TRBV18
CDR3 DNA: TGTGCCAGCTCACCAGTCCATAGCACAGATACGCAGTATTTT
CDR3 protein: CASSPVHSTDTQYF

clone size: .
D gene: .
J gene: TRBJ2-3
V gene: TRBV7-2
CDR3 DNA: TGTGCCAGCAGCCTGACTGGAGCTAGCGATACGCAGTATTTT
CDR3 protein: CASSLTGASDTQYF

clone size: once
D gene: TRBD1
J gene: TRBJ1-5
V gene: TRBV15
CDR3 DNA: TGTGCCACCAGCAGAACCGGGACAGGGAGAGGCAATCAGCCCCAGCATTTT
CDR3 protein: CATSRTGTGRGNQPQHF

clone size: .
D gene: TRBD1
J gene: TRBJ1-2
V gene: TRBV6-1
CDR3 DNA: TGTGCCAGCAGTCCAACTGGGACAGGGAACTATGGCTACACCTTC
CDR3 protein: CASSPTGTGNYGYTF

clone size: .
D gene: .
J gene: TRBJ1-1
V gene: TRBV27
CDR3 DNA: TGTGCCAGCAGTTTATGGGGGCGCATGAACACTGAAGCTTTCTTT
CDR3 protein: CASSLWGRMNTEAFF

clone size: .
D gene: .
J gene: TRBJ1-1
V gene: TRBV4-1
CDR3 DNA: TGCGCCAGCAGCCCAGGCTCCAACACTGAAGCTTTCTTT
CDR3 protein: CASSPGSNTEAFF

clone size: .
D gene: TRBD2
J gene: TRBJ2-3
V gene: TRBV11-3
CDR3 DNA: TGTGCCAGCAGCTCGGGGGACCGGGGGGGAGTCACAGATACGCAGTATTTT
CDR3 protein: CASSSGDRGGVTDTQYF

clone size: .
D gene: .
J gene: TRBJ1-1
V gene: TRBV5-1
CDR3 DNA: TGCGCCAGCTCACAGGCGGTCACTACTGAAGCTTTCTTT
CDR3 protein: CASSQAVTTEAFF

clone size: .
D gene: .
J gene: TRBJ1-2
V gene: TRBV28
CDR3 DNA: TGTGCCAGCAGCCCCGGGACATACCATGGCTACACCTTC
CDR3 protein: CASSPGTYHGYTF

clone size: .
D gene: .
J gene: TRBJ1-6
V gene: TRBV11-2
CDR3 DNA: TGTGCCAGCAGCTTAAGGCAGGGGAATTCACCCCTCCACTTT
CDR3 protein: CASSLRQGNSPLHF

clone size: once
D gene: .
J gene: TRBJ2-4
V gene: TRBV28
CDR3 DNA: TGTGCCAGCAGTTTATGGGCAGGAGGGGACATTCAGTACTTC
CDR3 protein: CASSLWAGGDIQYF

clone size: .
D gene: TRBD2
J gene: TRBJ2-2
V gene: TRBV29-1
CDR3 DNA: TGCAGCGTTGGAAAGTCAGCGGGAGCCCTCTACACCGGGGAGCTGTTTTTT
CDR3 protein: CSVGKSAGALYTGELFF

clone size: .
D gene: TRBD1
J gene: TRBJ2-7
V gene: TRBV7-2
CDR3 DNA: TGTGCCAGCAGCCAAAGGGGGCTTAACTACGAGCAGTACTTC
CDR3 protein: CASSQRGLNYEQYF

clone size: .
D gene: .
J gene: TRBJ1-1
V gene: TRBV10-2
CDR3 DNA: TGCGCCAGCAGCTTTTCAAGGGGAAACACTGAAGCTTTCTTT
CDR3 protein: CASSFSRGNTEAFF

clone size: .
D gene: TRBD2
J gene: TRBJ2-7
V gene: TRBV19
CDR3 DNA: TGTGCCAGTAGTATAGGTGGGACTAGCCGCGACGAGCAGTACTTC
CDR3 protein: CASSIGGTSRDEQYF

clone size: .
D gene: TRBD1
J gene: TRBJ2-3
V gene: TRBV7-6
CDR3 DNA: TGTGCCAGCAGCTTGGCTGTGGGACAGCCCACAGATACGCAGTATTTT
CDR3 protein: CASSLAVGQPTDTQYF

clone size: .
D gene: TRBD2
J gene: TRBJ2-2
V gene: TRBV28
CDR3 DNA: TGTGCCAGCAGTTTAATCGGGCAGGGACTATTCGCGAACACCGGGGAGCTGTTTTTT
CDR3 protein: CASSLIGQGLFANTGELFF

clone size: .
D gene: TRBD1
J gene: TRBJ1-4
V gene: TRBV6-1
CDR3 DNA: TGTGCCAGCAACCTGGACAGGGTCCCTAATGAAAAACTGTTTTTT
CDR3 protein: CASNLDRVPNEKLFF

clone size: .
D gene: TRBD1
J gene: TRBJ2-6
V gene: TRBV19
CDR3 DNA: TGTGCCAGTAGTAGGGACAGGGGGAGGGCTGGGGCCAACGTCCTGACTTTC
CDR3 protein: CASSRDRGRAGANVLTF

clone size: .
D gene: .
J gene: TRBJ1-2
V gene: TRBV27
CDR3 DNA: TGTGCCAGCAGTTCGACCAGGGGACTATATGGCTACACCTTC
CDR3 protein: CASSSTRGLYGYTF

clone size: .
D gene: .
J gene: TRBJ1-2
V gene: TRBV6-5
CDR3 DNA: TGTGCCAGCAGTCAGGGGTATGGCTACACCTTC
CDR3 protein: CASSQGYGYTF

clone size: few
D gene: TRBD1
J gene: TRBJ1-4
V gene: TRBV7-2
CDR3 DNA: TGTGCCAGCAGCGAGACAGGGACGGGTGAAAAACTGTTTTTT
CDR3 protein: CASSETGTGEKLFF

clone size: .
D gene: .
J gene: TRBJ2-6
V gene: TRBV5-1
CDR3 DNA: TGCGCCAGCAGCCCGACAGTTTTCGGGGCCAACGTCCTGACTTTC
CDR3 protein: CASSPTVFGANVLTF

clone size: .
D gene: TRBD2
J gene: TRBJ2-5
V gene: TRBV19
CDR3 DNA: TGTGCCAGTAGTATACGGGGGGATCGGGAGACCCAGTACTTC
CDR3 protein: CASSIRGDRETQYF